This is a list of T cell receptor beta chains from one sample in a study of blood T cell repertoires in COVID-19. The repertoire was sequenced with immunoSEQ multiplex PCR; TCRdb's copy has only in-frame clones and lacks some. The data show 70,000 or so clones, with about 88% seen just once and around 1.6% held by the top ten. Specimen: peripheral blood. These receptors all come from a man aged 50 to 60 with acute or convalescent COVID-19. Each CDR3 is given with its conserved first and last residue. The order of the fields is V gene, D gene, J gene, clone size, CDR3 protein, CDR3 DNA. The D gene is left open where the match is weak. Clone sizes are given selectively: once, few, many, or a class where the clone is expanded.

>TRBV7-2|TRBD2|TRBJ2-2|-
CASSSQAGGNTGELFF
TGTGCCAGCAGCTCACAAGCGGGGGGGAACACCGGGGAGCTGTTTTTT
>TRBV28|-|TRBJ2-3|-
CASSRTGHTQYF
TGTGCCAGCAGTCGTACAGGGCATACGCAGTATTTT
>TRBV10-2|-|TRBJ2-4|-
CASSELGTLAKNIQYF
TGCGCCAGCAGTGAGTTGGGGACTCTAGCCAAAAACATTCAGTACTTC
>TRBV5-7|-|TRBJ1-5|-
CASSSKNQPQHF
TGTGCCAGCAGCTCCAAAAATCAGCCCCAGCATTTT
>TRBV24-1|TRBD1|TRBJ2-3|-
CATSDVNRGHTDTQYF
TGTGCCACCAGTGATGTGAACAGGGGCCACACAGATACGCAGTATTTT
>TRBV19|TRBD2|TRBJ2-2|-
CASSRSGGADTGELFF
TGTGCCAGTAGTAGAAGCGGGGGGGCAGACACCGGGGAGCTGTTTTTT
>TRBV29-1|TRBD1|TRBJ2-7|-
CSVLDRGASYEQYF
TGCAGCGTCCTCGACAGGGGTGCTTCCTACGAGCAGTACTTC
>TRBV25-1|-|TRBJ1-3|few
CASSATANTIYF
TGTGCCAGCAGTGCCACAGCAAACACCATATATTTT
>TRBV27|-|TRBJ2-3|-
CASSLIPTAGADTQYF
TGTGCCAGCAGTTTAATCCCTACCGCAGGGGCAGATACGCAGTATTTT
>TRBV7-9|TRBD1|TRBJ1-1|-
CASSPGTASSEAFF
TGTGCCAGCAGCCCCGGGACAGCCAGTTCTGAAGCTTTCTTT
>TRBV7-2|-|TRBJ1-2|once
CASSFGGDGGYTF
TGTGCCAGCAGCTTCGGGGGGGATGGCGGCTACACCTTC
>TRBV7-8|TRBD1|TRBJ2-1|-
CASSRRGGVSSYNEQFF
TGTGCCAGCAGCCGGCGAGGGGGCGTCAGCTCCTACAATGAGCAGTTCTTC
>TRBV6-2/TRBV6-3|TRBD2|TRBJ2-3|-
CASSPLAESTDTQYF
TGTGCCAGCAGTCCACTAGCGGAGAGCACAGATACGCAGTATTTT
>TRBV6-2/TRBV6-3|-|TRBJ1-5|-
CASTPGGKGNQPQHF
TGTGCCAGCACCCCGGGGGGGAAGGGCAATCAGCCCCAGCATTTT
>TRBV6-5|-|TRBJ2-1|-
CASSYKQVTYNEQFF
TGTGCCAGCAGTTACAAGCAGGTAACCTACAATGAGCAGTTCTTC
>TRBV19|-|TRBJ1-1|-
CASKRNTEAFF
TGTGCCAGTAAGCGTAACACTGAAGCTTTCTTT
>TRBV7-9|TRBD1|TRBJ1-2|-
CATEPPINRGLNYGYTF
TGTGCCACCGAGCCGCCAATTAACAGGGGGCTTAACTATGGCTACACCTTC
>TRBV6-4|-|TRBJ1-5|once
CASSDSHRSPQHF
TGTGCCAGCAGTGACTCGCATCGGAGTCCCCAGCATTTT
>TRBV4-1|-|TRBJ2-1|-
CASSQVELGLGEQFF
TGCGCCAGCAGCCAAGTGGAATTGGGCCTCGGTGAGCAGTTCTTC
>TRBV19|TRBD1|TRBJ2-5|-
CASSPDRTGGLETQYF
TGTGCCAGTAGCCCTGATCGGACAGGGGGTTTGGAGACCCAGTACTTC
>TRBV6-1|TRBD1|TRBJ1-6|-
CASSAGQSSYNSPLHF
TGTGCCAGCAGTGCGGGACAGAGCTCCTATAATTCACCCCTCCACTTT
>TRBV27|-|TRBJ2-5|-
CASSLYFSPGETQYF
TGTGCCAGCAGTTTATATTTCAGCCCAGGAGAGACCCAGTACTTC
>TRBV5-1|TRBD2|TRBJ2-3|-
CASSYQGGRAGNTQYF
TGCGCCAGCAGCTACCAAGGAGGGAGGGCCGGGAATACGCAGTATTTT
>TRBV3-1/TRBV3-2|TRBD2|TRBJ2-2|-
CASSQDLGGKNTGELFF
TGTGCCAGCAGCCAAGACCTCGGGGGGAAGAACACCGGGGAGCTGTTTTTT
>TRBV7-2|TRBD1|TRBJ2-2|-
CASSHGTGRTGELFF
TGTGCCAGCAGCCACGGGACAGGACGGACCGGGGAGCTGTTTTTT
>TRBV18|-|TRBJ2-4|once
CASSRELAKNIQYF
TGTGCCAGCTCACGTGAGCTAGCCAAAAACATTCAGTACTTC
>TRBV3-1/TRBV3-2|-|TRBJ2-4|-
CASSQDRQLAKNIQYF
TGTGCCAGCAGCCAAGACAGACAGCTAGCCAAAAACATTCAGTACTTC
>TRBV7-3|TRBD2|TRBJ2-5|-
CASSLSSSGSETQYF
TGTGCCAGCAGCTTAAGTTCTAGCGGGAGTGAGACCCAGTACTTC
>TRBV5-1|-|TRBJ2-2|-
CASSRTDRTQTNTGELFF
TGCGCCAGCAGCCGAACCGACAGGACACAAACGAACACCGGGGAGCTGTTTTTT
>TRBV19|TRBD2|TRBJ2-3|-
CASSRGTSGRGTQYF
TGTGCCAGTAGTAGAGGGACTAGCGGGAGAGGTACGCAGTATTTT
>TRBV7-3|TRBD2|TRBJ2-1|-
CASRLLAGTYNEQFF
TGTGCCAGCAGGTTACTAGCGGGAACCTACAATGAGCAGTTCTTC
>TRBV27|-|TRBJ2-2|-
CASSPSRVVNTGELFF
TGTGCCAGCAGTCCGAGCAGGGTCGTGAACACCGGGGAGCTGTTTTTT
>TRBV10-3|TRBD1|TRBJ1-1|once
CAISGQGLNTEAFF
TGTGCCATCAGCGGACAGGGTTTGAACACTGAAGCTTTCTTT
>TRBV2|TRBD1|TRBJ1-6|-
CASSQQGVNSPLHF
TGTGCCAGCTCCCAACAGGGGGTAAATTCACCCCTCCACTTT
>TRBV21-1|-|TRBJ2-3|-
CASRRASGSLTDTQYF
TGTGCCAGCAGACGGGCTAGCGGAAGCCTGACAGATACGCAGTATTTT
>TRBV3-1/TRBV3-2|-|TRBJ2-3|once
CASSPVPVEAEDTQYF
TGTGCCAGCAGCCCCGTACCTGTCGAGGCCGAAGATACGCAGTATTTT
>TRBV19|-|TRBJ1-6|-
CASSIGPGQFSPLHF
TGTGCCAGTAGTATAGGTCCAGGGCAGTTTTCACCCCTCCACTTT